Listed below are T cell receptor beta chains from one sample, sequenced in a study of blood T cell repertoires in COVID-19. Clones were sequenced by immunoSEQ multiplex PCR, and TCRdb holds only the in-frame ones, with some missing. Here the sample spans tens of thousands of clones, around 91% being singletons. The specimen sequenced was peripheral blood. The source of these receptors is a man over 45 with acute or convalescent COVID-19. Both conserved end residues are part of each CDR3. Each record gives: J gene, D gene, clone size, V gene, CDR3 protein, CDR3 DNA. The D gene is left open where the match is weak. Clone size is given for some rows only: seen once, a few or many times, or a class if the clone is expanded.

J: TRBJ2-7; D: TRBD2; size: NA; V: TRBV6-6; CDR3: CASSPPLAGGTDEQYF; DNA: TGTGCCAGCAGTCCTCCGCTAGCGGGAGGAACTGACGAGCAGTACTTC
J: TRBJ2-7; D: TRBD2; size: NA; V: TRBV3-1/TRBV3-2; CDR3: CASSQERGVTGTRLYEQYF; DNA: TGTGCCAGCAGCCAAGAACGGGGGGTGACTGGGACTAGGCTCTACGAGCAGTACTTC
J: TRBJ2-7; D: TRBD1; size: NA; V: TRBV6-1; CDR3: CASSERDRPSYEQYF; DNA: TGTGCCAGCAGTGAGAGGGACAGACCATCCTACGAGCAGTACTTC
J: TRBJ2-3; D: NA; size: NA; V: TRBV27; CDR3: CASSLRQTRTDTQYF; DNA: TGTGCCAGCAGTTTGAGACAGACACGCACAGATACGCAGTATTTT
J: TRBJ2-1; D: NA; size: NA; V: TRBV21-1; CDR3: CASSATGTSGPSSYNEQFF; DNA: TGTGCCAGCAGCGCCACCGGGACTAGCGGGCCGAGCTCCTACAATGAGCAGTTCTTC
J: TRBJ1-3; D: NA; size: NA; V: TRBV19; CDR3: CASSIGQSSGNTIYF; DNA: TGTGCCAGTAGTATTGGACAGAGCTCTGGAAACACCATATATTTT
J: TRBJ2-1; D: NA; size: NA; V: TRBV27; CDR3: CASSFYKGEQFF; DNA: TGTGCCAGCAGTTTCTACAAGGGGGAGCAGTTCTTC
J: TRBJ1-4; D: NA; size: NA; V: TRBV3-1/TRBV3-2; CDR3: CASSPTVNEKLFF; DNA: TGTGCCAGCAGCCCGACAGTAAATGAAAAACTGTTTTTT
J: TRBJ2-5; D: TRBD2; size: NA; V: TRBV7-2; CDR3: CASSLGLAGGQETQYF; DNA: TGTGCCAGCAGCCTCGGACTAGCGGGAGGGCAAGAGACCCAGTACTTC
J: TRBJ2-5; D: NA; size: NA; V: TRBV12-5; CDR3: CASGGDSGQETQYF; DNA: TGTGCTAGTGGTGGTGATAGCGGCCAAGAGACCCAGTACTTC
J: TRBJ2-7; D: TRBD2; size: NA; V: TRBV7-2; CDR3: CASSKGLGVYEQYF; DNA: TGTGCCAGCTCCAAGGGACTAGGGGTCTACGAGCAGTACTTC
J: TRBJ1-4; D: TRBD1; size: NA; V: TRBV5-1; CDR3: CASSLEGAGDEKLFF; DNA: TGCGCCAGCAGCTTGGAGGGGGCTGGCGATGAAAAACTGTTTTTT
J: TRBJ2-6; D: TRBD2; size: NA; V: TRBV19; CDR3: CASSIGLAVQLSGANVLTF; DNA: TGTGCCAGTAGTATTGGGCTAGCGGTACAACTCTCTGGGGCCAACGTCCTGACTTTC
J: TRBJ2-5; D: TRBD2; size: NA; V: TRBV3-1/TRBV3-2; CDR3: CASSPGTSGREETQYF; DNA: TGTGCCAGCAGCCCCGGGACTAGCGGGAGAGAGGAGACCCAGTACTTC
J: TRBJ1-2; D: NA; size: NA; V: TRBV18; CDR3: CASSPDTGPYGYTF; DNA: TGTGCCAGCTCACCCGATACAGGGCCTTATGGCTACACCTTC
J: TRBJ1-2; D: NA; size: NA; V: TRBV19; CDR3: CASSIRGGAHYGYTF; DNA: TGTGCCAGTAGTATAAGGGGGGGAGCTCACTATGGCTACACCTTC
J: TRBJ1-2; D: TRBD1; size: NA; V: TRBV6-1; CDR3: CASSAARTGNHYGYTF; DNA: TGTGCCAGCAGTGCCGCCCGGACAGGAAACCACTATGGCTACACCTTC
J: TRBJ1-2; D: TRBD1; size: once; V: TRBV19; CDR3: CASSGQGPGYGYTF; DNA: TGTGCCAGTAGTGGACAGGGGCCTGGCTATGGCTACACCTTC
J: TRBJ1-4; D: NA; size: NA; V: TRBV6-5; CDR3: CASRPTETNEKLFF; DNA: TGTGCCAGCAGGCCGACAGAAACTAATGAAAAACTGTTTTTT
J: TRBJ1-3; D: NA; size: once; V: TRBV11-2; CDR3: CASSYPGSGNTIYF; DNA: TGTGCCAGCAGCTACCCGGGCTCTGGAAACACCATATATTTT
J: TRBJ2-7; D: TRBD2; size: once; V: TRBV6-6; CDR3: CASSYSASGNYEQYF; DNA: TGTGCCAGCAGTTACTCGGCTAGCGGGAACTACGAGCAGTACTTC
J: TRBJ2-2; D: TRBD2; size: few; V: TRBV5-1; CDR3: CASSIAGGGTGELFF; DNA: TGCGCCAGCAGCATAGCGGGAGGGGGCACCGGGGAGCTGTTTTTT
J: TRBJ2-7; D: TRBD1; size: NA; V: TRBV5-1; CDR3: CASSLAQVQGAEQYF; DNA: TGCGCCAGCAGCTTGGCCCAGGTACAGGGGGCCGAGCAGTACTTC
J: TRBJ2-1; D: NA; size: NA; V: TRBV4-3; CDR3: CASSQDRNEQFF; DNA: TGCGCCAGCAGCCAAGATAGAAATGAGCAGTTCTTC
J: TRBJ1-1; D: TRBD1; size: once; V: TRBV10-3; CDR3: CAISDDTGVGDTEAFF; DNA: TGTGCCATCAGTGATGATACAGGGGTCGGGGACACTGAAGCTTTCTTT
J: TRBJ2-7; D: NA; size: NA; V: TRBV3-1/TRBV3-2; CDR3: CASRGGSSYEQYF; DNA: TGTGCCAGCAGAGGAGGGAGCTCCTACGAGCAGTACTTC
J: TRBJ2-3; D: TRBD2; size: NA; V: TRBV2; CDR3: CASRIAGGRGADTQYF; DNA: TGTGCCAGCAGGATAGCGGGAGGGAGAGGAGCAGATACGCAGTATTTT
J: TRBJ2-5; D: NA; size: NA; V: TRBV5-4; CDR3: CASSLIQGGQETQYF; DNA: TGTGCCAGCAGCTTGATCCAGGGAGGCCAGGAGACCCAGTACTTC
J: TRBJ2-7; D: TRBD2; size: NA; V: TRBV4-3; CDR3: CASSQEHGLGGQYF; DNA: TGCGCCAGCAGCCAAGAGCACGGACTAGGCGGGCAGTACTTC
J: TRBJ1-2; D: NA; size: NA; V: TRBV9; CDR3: CASSGRGWGYTF; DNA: TGTGCCAGCAGCGGCCGGGGTTGGGGCTACACCTTC
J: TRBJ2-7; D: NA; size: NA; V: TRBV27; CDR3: CASSRTWTSYEQYF; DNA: TGTGCCAGCAGTAGGACATGGACCTCCTACGAGCAGTACTTC
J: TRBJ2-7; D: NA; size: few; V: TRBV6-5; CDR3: CASSYDTSRYEQYF; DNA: TGTGCCAGCAGTTACGATACTAGCCGGTACGAGCAGTACTTC
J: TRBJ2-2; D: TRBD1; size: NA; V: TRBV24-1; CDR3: CATQGQGNTGELFF; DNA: TGTGCCACCCAGGGACAGGGGAACACCGGGGAGCTGTTTTTT
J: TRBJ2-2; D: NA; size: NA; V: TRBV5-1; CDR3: CASSLEEGNRNTGELFF; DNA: TGCGCCAGCAGCTTGGAAGAGGGTAACAGGAACACCGGGGAGCTGTTTTTT
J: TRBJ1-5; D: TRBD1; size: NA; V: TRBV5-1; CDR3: CASSLTGGSNQPQHF; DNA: TGCGCCAGCAGCCTCACAGGGGGTTCCAATCAGCCCCAGCATTTT
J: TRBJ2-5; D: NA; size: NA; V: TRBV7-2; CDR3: CASSLEGRGLQETQYF; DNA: TGTGCCAGCAGCTTAGAGGGCCGGGGTCTCCAAGAGACCCAGTACTTC
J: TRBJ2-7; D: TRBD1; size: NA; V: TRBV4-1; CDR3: CASSQDRDRGYEQYF; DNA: TGCGCCAGCAGCCAAGATAGGGACAGGGGGTACGAGCAGTACTTC
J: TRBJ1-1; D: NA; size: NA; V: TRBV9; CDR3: CASSVEGPLDTHTEAFF; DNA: TGTGCCAGCAGCGTAGAGGGCCCCCTGGACACGCACACTGAAGCTTTCTTT
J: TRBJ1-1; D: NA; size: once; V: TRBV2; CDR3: CASTPVTGSTEAFF; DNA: TGTGCCAGCACCCCGGTTACGGGGTCCACTGAAGCTTTCTTT
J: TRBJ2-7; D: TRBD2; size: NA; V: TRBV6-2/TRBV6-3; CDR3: CASSSHLLAGSSHEQYF; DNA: TGTGCCAGCAGTTCCCACCTCTTAGCGGGATCTTCCCACGAGCAGTACTTC
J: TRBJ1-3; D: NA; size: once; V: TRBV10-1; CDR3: CASSEYGASGNTIYF; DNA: TGCGCCAGCAGTGAATATGGGGCCTCTGGAAACACCATATATTTT
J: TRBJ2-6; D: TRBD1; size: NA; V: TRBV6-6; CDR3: CASSKDRAGANVLTF; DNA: TGTGCCAGCAGTAAAGACAGGGCTGGGGCCAACGTCCTGACTTTC
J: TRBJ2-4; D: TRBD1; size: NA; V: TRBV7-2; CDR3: CASSSQGSLDIQYF; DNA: TGTGCCAGCAGCTCACAGGGGTCTCTGGACATTCAGTACTTC
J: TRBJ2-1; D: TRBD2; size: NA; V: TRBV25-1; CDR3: CASSESTSGSNEQFF; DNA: TGTGCCAGCAGTGAATCCACTAGCGGGAGCAATGAGCAGTTCTTC
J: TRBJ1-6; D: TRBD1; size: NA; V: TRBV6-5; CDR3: CASSWTGPSTNSPLHF; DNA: TGTGCCAGCAGTTGGACAGGGCCGAGCACTAATTCACCCCTCCACTTT
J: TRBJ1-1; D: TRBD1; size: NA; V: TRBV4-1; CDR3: CASSQGLRTGGPRTEAFF; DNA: TGCGCCAGCAGCCAAGGTCTCCGGACAGGAGGGCCGAGAACTGAAGCTTTCTTT
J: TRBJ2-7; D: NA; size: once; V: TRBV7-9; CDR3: CASSWAASPGEQYF; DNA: TGTGCCAGCAGCTGGGCAGCTAGCCCTGGAGAGCAGTACTTC
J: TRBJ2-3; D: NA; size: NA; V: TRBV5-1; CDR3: CASSRTGSLPDTQYF; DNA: TGCGCCAGCAGCCGCACCGGGAGCCTCCCAGATACGCAGTATTTT
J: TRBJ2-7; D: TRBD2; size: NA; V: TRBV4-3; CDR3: CASSQDGPGGEQYF; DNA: TGCGCCAGCAGCCAAGACGGGCCGGGGGGTGAGCAGTACTTC
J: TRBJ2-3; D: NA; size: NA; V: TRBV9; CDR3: CASSADITDTQYF; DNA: TGTGCCAGCAGCGCCGACATCACAGATACGCAGTATTTT
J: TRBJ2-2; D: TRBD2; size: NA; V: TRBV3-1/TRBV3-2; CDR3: CASSPRLAATGELFF; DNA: TGTGCCAGCAGCCCCCGACTAGCGGCTACCGGGGAGCTGTTTTTT
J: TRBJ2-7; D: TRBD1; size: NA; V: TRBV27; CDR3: CASSSVGQGAYEQYF; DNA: TGTGCCAGCAGCTCCGTGGGACAGGGGGCCTACGAGCAGTACTTC
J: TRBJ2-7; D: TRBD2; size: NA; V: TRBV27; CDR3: CASSPSSGGRLYEQYF; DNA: TGTGCCAGCAGTCCTTCTAGCGGGGGACGATTATACGAGCAGTACTTC
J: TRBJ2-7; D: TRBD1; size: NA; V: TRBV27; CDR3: CASSLALGQAFYEQYF; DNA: TGTGCCAGCAGTTTAGCACTGGGACAGGCGTTCTACGAGCAGTACTTC
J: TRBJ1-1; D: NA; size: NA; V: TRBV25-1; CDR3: CASRDGTEAFF; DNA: TGTGCCAGCAGGGACGGGACAGAAGCTTTCTTT
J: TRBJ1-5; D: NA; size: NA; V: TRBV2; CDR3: CASSEDRYQPQHF; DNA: TGTGCCAGCAGTGAAGATCGTTATCAGCCCCAGCATTTT
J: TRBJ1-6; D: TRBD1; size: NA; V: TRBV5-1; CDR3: CASSSQGLDNSPLHF; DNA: TGCGCCAGCAGCTCACAGGGGCTGGATAATTCACCCCTCCACTTT
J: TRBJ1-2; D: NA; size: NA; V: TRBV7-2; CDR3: CASSLVGGNGYTF; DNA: TGTGCCAGCAGCTTAGTTGGGGGGAATGGCTACACCTTC